This TCR beta chain originates from a study of blood T cell repertoires in COVID-19. From germline, CDR1 is MDHEN and CDR2 SYDVKM. Unmatched junction bases numbered 13, after V lost 5 bases and J lost 0 bases. This CDR3 is 18 amino acids long. Sequenced by immunoSEQ multiplex PCR; TCRdb stores in-frame clones only, minus some. Here the sample spans approximately 100,000 clones, roughly 80% being singletons. The specimen sequenced was peripheral blood. V gene TRBV28 combines with J gene TRBJ1-1; 9 bases match TRBD1. This receptor was obtained from a woman of 80 years or more with acute or convalescent COVID-19. CDR3: CASSPPRTGVLMNTEAFF. CDR3 DNA: TGTGCCAGCAGTCCCCCCCGGACAGGGGTGCTCATGAACACTGAAGCTTTCTTT. Variable domain in full (rest from reference TRBV28 and TRBJ1-1): DVKVTQSSRYLVKRTGEKVFLECVQDMDHENMFWYRQDPGLGLRLIYFSYDVKMKEKGDIPEGYSVSREKKERFSLILESASTNQTSMYLCASSPPRTGVLMNTEAFFGQGTRLTVV.